The source of this T cell receptor (beta chain) is a study of cytomegalovirus exposure and HLA in healthy donors. Across the whole study: Earlier findings included approximately 120 million unique TCR beta sequences obtained from 170 million or so T cells.

PCR amplification relied on 60 Vbeta primers (plus 13 Jbeta primers). The assay was immunoSEQ multiplex PCR, and TCRdb's table has in-frame clones only and misses some. The sample yields 130,000 to 150,000 clones, 60% to 85% seen once. The study's findings and limits: The authors judged a highly shared variant cluster likely a sequencing artifact. An apparent linkage of common viral pathogens to several of the most significant clusters emerged in a later analysis.

The V end was cut by 2 bases, the J end by 3 bases, with 10 bases between. Germline CDR1 MNHEY, CDR2 SMNVEV (reference sequence). The CDR3 is 14 residues long. With regard to this clone: As yet, its antigen is unknown.

This sequence joins TRBV27 and TRBJ1-1, with D possibly being TRBD1 (5 bases). This sequence was found in a male donor in good health and CMV-seropositive. Sequencing was carried out using PBMCs. The CDR3 DNA follows: TGTGCCAGCAGTTTAGAGCTAGGGGACACTGAAGCTTTCTTT. It yields the protein CASSLELGDTEAFF.